The present T cell receptor beta chain was sequenced within a study of T cells after yellow fever vaccination (dated 2019 in TCRdb). About the study as a whole: The SMART-Seq v4 Ultra Low Input RNA kit was used to prepare libraries from fractions with low cell numbers. To follow T-cell clones before and after primary and booster YFV17D yellow fever vaccination, bulk TCR alpha and beta repertoires were sequenced over time. Blood samples were taken at several timepoints before and after primary and secondary immunization, and bulk PBMC replicates and cell subsets were isolated. Two healthy male donors, one aged 18 to 30 and one aged 30 to 39 years, made up the cohort. The paper as a whole reports these results and caveats: Because abundant contaminating clonotypes from the bulk population could be contained in FACS-sorted repertoires, computational filtering was required. Because the study included only two donors, the extent to which the findings can be generalized is limited. After the booster, most clones that had expanded after primary vaccination were detected again (around 96% of CD4 and around 88% of CD8), suggesting broad maintenance of memory. The secondary T-cell response was found to be weaker but faster than the primary response, with a peak reached on day 5 rather than on day 15. A small share of clonotypes was detected in both CD4 and CD8 compartments, with the overlap likely arising from convergent recombination.

V and J lose 4 bases and 3 bases, and a span of 15 bases separates them. CDR1 and CDR2 are read off the germline V gene as KGHDR and SFDVKD. Reading from cysteine to phenylalanine, the CDR3 counts 16 amino acids. Only the CDR3 DNA is retained, 48 bases long and in frame from the first base. This clonotype occurred a few times. Its specific antigen is unknown. Base qualities are not recorded, but no much larger clone differs from it by a single base. Sample treatment or condition, as interpreted from the label and publication: live attenuated yellow fever vaccine strain. At each blood-draw timepoint, two biological replicates of bulk PBMCs were obtained. PBMCs were isolated from peripheral blood using a standard Ficoll-Paque protocol. TriZol was used to extract RNA from bulk PBMCs, from CD4 and CD8 fractions, and from dextramer-positive and dextramer-negative fractions. TCR cDNA was made using 5'RACE template switching, a step that added a universal primer site and unique molecular identifiers. Priming of cDNA synthesis was performed from both the TCR alpha and TCR beta constant segments. Library amplification involved two PCR steps, and the second step added sample barcodes and sequencing adapters. Libraries were sequenced on Illumina HiSeq 2500 (2x100 bp) or NovaSeq (2x150 bp). On the authors' methods: Reads were demultiplexed and collapsed into UMI consensus sequences with MIGEC, and V(D)J alignment was performed with MiXCR. Vaccine-responding clonotypes were identified with edgeR using replicate PBMC samples, with FDR below 0.01 and a log2 fold change above 5 up to day 15 being required. Each bulk clonotype received a CD4 or CD8 identity based on whether the sequenced CD4 or CD8 repertoire contained that clonotype at higher abundance. TCRdb reanalyzed the raw reads on its own, using fastp at Q25 for trimming and MiXCR for clone calling, and kept in-frame beta chains. Under each unique CDR3 protein, matching rows form one entry showing the most common genes and DNA. The V and J calls were not made by the authors but by TCRdb's processing. The sample profile shows hundreds of thousands of distinct CDR3 sequences; roughly an eighth of them were found once. The top ten constitute around 14% of the sample.

This clonotype was obtained from a young man who received the YFV17D yellow fever vaccine. The chain links TRBV24-1 with TRBJ2-1, with the D gene uncertain. Sample: PBMCs, taken on the day of the yellow fever booster vaccination. The CDR3: CATSDPRMADYNEQFF. The bases are TGTGCCACCAGTGACCCGCGGATGGCAGACTACAATGAGCAGTTCTTC.